Below are 19 T cell receptor beta chains sequenced from a single sample in a study of cytomegalovirus exposure and HLA in healthy donors. The study ran its PCR with 60 Vbeta and 13 Jbeta primers. The assay was immunoSEQ multiplex PCR, and TCRdb's table has in-frame clones only and misses some. The profile shows about 200,000 clones, around four fifths of them singletons. Sequenced material: PBMCs. These receptor sequences come from a woman aged 50 to 65 in good health and CMV-seropositive.

The chain joins TRBV28 to TRBJ1-1; possibly TRBD1 for D (6 bases). Germline V gene lookup returns CDR1 MDHEN and CDR2 SYDVKM. The CDR3 has 13 amino acids. Trimming pared 10 bases from V and 5 bases from J, leaving 17 bases between. In nucleotides, the CDR3 is TGTGCCACCACGGGGGGGCAGTGGACTGAAGCTTTCTTT. Translating gives CATTGGQWTEAFF.

The rearrangement uses TRBV14 and TRBJ2-2; 9 positions match TRBD1. The CDR3 spans 16 residues. Germline V gene data show CDR1 as SGHDN and CDR2 as FVKESK. V lost 0 bases, J lost 2 bases, and 1 base stayed unmatched. The CDR3 coding sequence is TGTGCCAGCAGCCAAGATACAGGGGGCAACACCGGGGAGCTGTTTTTT. Its translation: CASSQDTGGNTGELFF.

This clone occurred once. The chain's CDR3 is CASSLDREGHQYF. DNA of the CDR3: TGTGCCAGCAGCCTGGACAGGGAAGGGCACCAGTACTTC. The V gene is TRBV11-3, the J gene TRBJ2-5, with 8 bases lining up with TRBD1. Germline values: CDR1 SGHNT, CDR2 YENEEA. Trimming cost V 5 bases and J 10 bases; bases outside gene matches: 9. The CDR3 is 13 amino acids.

The rearrangement links TRBV19 to TRBJ2-1, with 9 bases fitting TRBD1. The germline V gene has CDR1 LNHDA and CDR2 SQIVND (reference sequence). With V trimmed by 4 bases and J by 8 bases, 12 bases remained unmatched. This CDR3 comprises 16 residues. CDR3 coding DNA: TGTGCCAGTAGTAGATCAACAGGGGGCGGTCTGGATGAGCAGTTCTTC. This sequence encodes CASSRSTGGGLDEQFF.

V and J are TRBV4-3 and TRBJ2-6; 8 nucleotides agree with TRBD1. V dropped 4 bases and J dropped 0; count of bases not matched to a gene: 20. This CDR3 region has 22 residues. Looked up from germline, CDR1 is LGHNA and CDR2 is YSLEER. The CDR3 region has the DNA TGCGCCAGCAGCCGAGGGACAGGAGGTTTCCTCGGGTCTAGCTCTGGGGCCAACGTCCTGACTTTC. Translation: CASSRGTGGFLGSSSGANVLTF.

The gene calls are TRBV27 and TRBJ1-4; 8 positions agree with TRBD1. Germline V gene lookup returns CDR1 MNHEY and CDR2 SMNVEV (reference sequence). V lost 5 bases to trimming and J lost 4 bases; unmatched junction nucleotides: 6. The CDR3 length is 15 residues. The CDR3: CASSRQGQDNEKLFF. CDR3 DNA sequence: TGTGCCAGCAGTCGACAGGGGCAGGATAATGAAAAACTGTTTTTT.

Regarding this clone: Other nucleotide sequences in the sample specify the same CDR3. The chain employs TRBV19 and TRBJ2-1, with 8 bases lining up with TRBD1. Germline CDR1 and CDR2: LNHDA and SQIVND (reference sequence). V lost 6 bases and J lost 6; bases outside the gene matches: 4. CDR3 length: 13 amino acids. CDR3 loop: CASRRTGGNEQFF. The CDR3 nucleotides read TGTGCCAGTAGACGAACAGGGGGCAATGAGCAGTTCTTC.

The V and J genes are TRBV5-4 and TRBJ2-1; 11 bases line up with TRBD2. V was clipped by 4 bases and J by 5 bases; unmatched bases: 8. Germline-derived CDR1 and CDR2 are SGHNT and YYREEE (reference sequence). This CDR3 is 16 amino acids long. This chain's CDR3 is CASSPLAGGSHNEQFF. CDR3 in DNA: TGTGCCAGCAGCCCCCTAGCGGGGGGTTCACACAATGAGCAGTTCTTC.

The chain recombines TRBV2 with TRBJ2-3; TRBD2 matches 15 bases. CDR1 and CDR2 (germline): SNHLY, FYNNEI. The junction had 8 bases not matched to a gene; V was cut back by 7 bases and J by 6 bases. This CDR3 is 16 amino acids long. CDR3 nucleotides: TGTGCCAGCAACGGACTAGCGGGAGGGCGAGGGGATACGCAGTATTTT. This codes for CASNGLAGGRGDTQYF. The variable domain in full, with the rest retrieved from reference TRBV2 and TRBJ2-3, is EPEVTQTPSHQVTQMGQEVILRCVPISNHLYFYWYRQILGQKVEFLVSFYNNEISEKSEIFDDQFSVERPDGSNFTLKIRSTKLEDSAMYFCASNGLAGGRGDTQYFGPGTRLTVL.

This rearrangement joins TRBV4-1 to TRBJ2-7; the D is unclear. V lost 4 bases and J lost 0, with 16 bases in between. The CDR3 has 16 amino acids. The germline CDR1 and CDR2 sequences are MGHRA and YSYEKL. Here the CDR3 reads CASSPSPVSPSYEQYF. CDR3 bases: TGCGCCAGCAGCCCAAGTCCGGTCTCCCCCTCCTACGAGCAGTACTTC.

The V gene is TRBV5-1, the J gene TRBJ2-2; 11 bases fit TRBD1. The V segment lost 3 bases and the J segment 4 bases; nucleotides outside the gene matches: 5. In germline, CDR1 is SGHRS, CDR2 YFSETQ. The CDR3 contains 16 residues. As DNA, the CDR3 is TGCGCCAGCAGCTCGGGACAGGGGGTCGGCACCGGGGAGCTGTTTTTT. Translation gives CASSSGQGVGTGELFF.

V gene TRBV4-2 combines with J gene TRBJ2-1; 16 nucleotides match TRBD2. CDR3 length: 16 amino acids. Germline trimming cut 3 bases from V and 7 bases from J; bases unmatched to any gene: 3. Germline CDR1 is LGHNA and CDR2 is YNFKEQ. CDR3 protein: CASSQGTSGRVNEQFF. As DNA, the CDR3 is TGTGCCAGCAGCCAGGGGACTAGCGGGAGGGTGAATGAGCAGTTCTTC.

The V call is TRBV5-6, the J call TRBJ1-4; D gene uncertain. Germline CDR1 SGHDT, CDR2 YYEEEE. Trimming shortened V by 0 bases and J by 8 bases, and 11 bases separated the two germline ends. This CDR3 contains 14 residues. The CDR3 reads CASSLDSNNEKLFF. In DNA form, the CDR3 reads TGTGCCAGCAGCTTGGATTCGAACAACGAAAAACTGTTTTTT.

The rearrangement joins TRBV28 to TRBJ2-4; D is ambiguous. The V end lost 8 bases, the J end lost 8 bases, and 7 bases lay between the germline ends. The CDR3 has 10 residues. The V gene's germline CDR1 is MDHEN and CDR2 SYDVKM. CDR3 sequence (DNA): TGTGCCAGCCGTTCGGACATTCAGTACTTC. Amino acids: CASRSDIQYF.

This chain joins TRBV20-1 and TRBJ2-1; D remains unclear. Germline CDR1 is DFQATT and CDR2 is SNEGSKA (reference sequence). V was cut by 0 bases and J by 6 bases, with 3 bases left in between. The CDR3 runs to 11 residues. The CDR3 bases are TGCAGTGCTAGAGATATCAATGAGCAGTTCTTC. Translated: CSARDINEQFF.

The gene calls are TRBV6-1 and TRBJ2-3; TRBD2 aligns across 14 bases. The CDR3 contains 17 residues. V shed 4 bases, J shed 6 bases, and the junction held 9 bases outside the gene matches. Germline CDR1 and CDR2: MNHNS and SASEGT. DNA of the CDR3: TGTGCCAGCAGTGGACCGGGACTAGCGGGGGTTGCGGATACGCAGTATTTT. It translates to CASSGPGLAGVADTQYF.

This rearrangement joins TRBV14 to TRBJ1-6, with D uncertain. Trimming took off 3 bases at V and 9 bases at J, with 9 bases between the two ends. Germline V gene sequence: CDR1 SGHDN, CDR2 FVKESK. The CDR3 has 13 residues. The CDR3 DNA is TGTGCCAGCAGCCACAACCCCGGTTCACCCCTCCACTTT. Residues: CASSHNPGSPLHF. The entire variable domain, with the rest obtained from reference TRBV14 and TRBJ1-6, is as follows: EAGVTQFPSHSVIEKGQTVTLRCDPISGHDNLYWYRRVMGKEIKFLLHFVKESKQDESGMPNNRFLAERTGGTYSTLKVQPAELEDSGVYFCASSHNPGSPLHFGNGTRLTVT.

A word on this clone: Germline and junction disagree at one end, which may indicate a read error. The CDR3 region has the DNA TGTGCCAGCAGCCTACAGGACAGGGTTCAAGCCAAAAACAGTCAGTACTTC. Translated, it gives CASSLQDRVQAKNSQYF. V usage is TRBV5-6 and J usage is TRBJ2-4, with 8 bases aligning to TRBD1. Germline V gene data show CDR1 as SGHDT and CDR2 as YYEEEE. This CDR3 spans 17 amino acids.

This chain joins TRBV5-1 and TRBJ2-2, with 12 nucleotides matching TRBD2. The CDR3 spans 15 residues. V trimming: 4 bases; J trimming: 4 bases; junction bases outside the gene matches: 2. Germline loops: CDR1 SGHRS, CDR2 YFSETQ. The CDR3 spells CASSGLAGSTGELFF. CDR3 DNA: TGCGCCAGCAGCGGACTAGCGGGGAGCACCGGGGAGCTGTTTTTT.